This T cell receptor beta chain is drawn from a study of identical twins. Whole-study findings and limits: Those out-of-frame alpha sequences shared by twins showed an excess of low generation probability.

A single record per CDR3 protein comes from TCRdb applying MiXCR to the 5' RACE reads. The data show roughly 710,000 distinct CDR3 sequences, around 6% seen once. A word on this clonotype: Its antigen is not identified.

The source material was naive T cells sorted from blood. The TCR originated in a man between 18 and 29 years old in good health.

CDR3 amino acids: CASSVRQGVGNEQFF. The DNA of the CDR3 is TGTGCCAGCAGCGTTCGACAGGGTGTGGGCAATGAGCAGTTCTTC. The chain links TRBV7-9 to TRBJ2-1; TRBD1 agrees at 7 bases. The CDR3 sequence is 15 residues long. Germline-derived CDR1 and CDR2 are SEHNR and FQNEAQ (reference sequence). V shed 5 bases and J 6 bases; nucleotides not matched to a gene: 10.